Below, 9 T cell receptor beta chains from the same sample are listed, as sequenced in a study of T cell clones after liver transplantation. The protocol was immunoSEQ multiplex PCR, while the TCRdb copy is restricted to in-frame clones and leaves out a portion. The repertoire holds about 20,000 clones, with approximately 93% as singletons. The sequenced sample was CD8+ T cells from blood, obtained less than 28 months after liver transplant. The receptors derive from a human patient who received a liver transplant. The graft donor may have contributed some T cells.

The chain links TRBV11-3 to TRBJ2-1; 8 positions agree with TRBD1. Trimming took 2 bases from V and 3 from J; bases not matched to a gene: 6. Germline V gene lookup returns CDR1 SGHNT and CDR2 YENEEA. The CDR3 is 16 residues long. The CDR3 loop reads CASSLLTGGIYNEQFF. The CDR3 region has the DNA TGTGCCAGCAGCTTACTCACAGGGGGGATCTACAATGAGCAGTTCTTC.

The chain is built from TRBV19 and TRBJ2-1; 11 bases map to TRBD2. With V trimmed by 10 bases and J by 4 bases, 9 bases remained unmatched. This CDR3 has 15 amino acids. Germline values: CDR1 LNHDA, CDR2 SQIVND (reference sequence). The CDR3 bases are TGTGCCACCTCTCCCGGGACTAGCGGTTACAATGAGCAGTTCTTC. It codes for CATSPGTSGYNEQFF.

V is TRBV7-9 and J is TRBJ2-1, with 15 bases matching TRBD2. V dropped 8 bases and J dropped 7; count of bases not matched to a gene: 6. This CDR3 region has 15 residues. Germline V gene sequence: CDR1 SEHNR, CDR2 FQNEAQ (reference sequence). The DNA for the CDR3 is TGTGCCAGCTCTTTTGGGACTAGCGGGAGGAATGAGCAGTTCTTC. Translation gives CASSFGTSGRNEQFF. Together with reference TRBV7-9 and TRBJ2-1, the CDR3 gives the full variable domain: DTGVSQNPRHKITKRGQNVTFRCDPISEHNRLYWYRQTLGQGPEFLTYFQNEAQLEKSRLLSDRFSAERPKGSFSTLEIQRTEQGDSAMYLCASSFGTSGRNEQFFGPGTRLTVL.

The V gene is TRBV2, the J gene TRBJ2-1, with 11 bases lining up with TRBD2. The CDR3 sequence is 15 residues long. The J segment lost 8 bases and the V segment lost 7 bases, leaving 10 bases of the junction unmatched. The germline CDR1 and CDR2 sequences are SNHLY and FYNNEI. CDR3 sequence (DNA): TGTGCCAGCAAACTAGCGGGAGAGGGTGTGGATGAGCAGTTCTTC. Translating it yields CASKLAGEGVDEQFF.

This rearrangement joins TRBV5-6 to TRBJ2-7; 10 bases align to TRBD1. This CDR3 region has 14 residues. Germline CDR1 and CDR2: SGHDT and YYEEEE. With V trimmed by 2 bases and J by 2 bases, 1 base remained unmatched. In nucleotides, the CDR3 is TGTGCCAGCAGCTTTGGGACAGGGGCCTACGAGCAGTACTTC. Its translation is CASSFGTGAYEQYF.

The chain links TRBV7-8 to TRBJ2-5; D is ambiguous. The CDR3 contains 14 residues. V was trimmed by 3 bases and J by 5 bases, leaving 13 bases between them. Germline V CDR1 and CDR2: SGHVS, FQNEAQ. The CDR3 sequence is CASSFPRLEETQYF. The CDR3 DNA reads as TGTGCCAGCAGCTTTCCTCGGCTGGAGGAGACCCAGTACTTC.

The chain is built from TRBV7-8 and TRBJ1-4; D not certain. Trimming cost V 6 bases and J 4 bases, with 3 bases left between them. The CDR3 consists of 11 residues. Germline values: CDR1 SGHVS, CDR2 FQNEAQ. The CDR3 nucleotides are TGTGCCAGCAGGGTTAATGAAAAACTGTTTTTT. Encoded protein: CASRVNEKLFF.

This clone was counted once. The chain recombines TRBV5-1 with TRBJ2-7, with D perhaps TRBD1 (6 bases). V was pared by 3 bases and J by 4 bases, with 14 bases between. The CDR3 loop spans 14 amino acids. The germline gives CDR1 SGHRS, CDR2 YFSETQ. The CDR3 DNA sequence: TGCGCCAGCAGCTCCGCAGGGGTTGGGTACGAGCAGTACTTC. Its translation is CASSSAGVGYEQYF.

This sequence joins TRBV9 and TRBJ2-1, with D maybe TRBD2 (5 bases). Germline V gene lookup returns CDR1 SGDLS and CDR2 YYNGEE. The V end lost 4 bases, the J end lost 6 bases, and 17 bases lay between the germline ends. The CDR3 spans 15 residues. CDR3 sequence reads: CASSPSGPGVNEQFF. The CDR3 coding sequence is TGTGCCAGCAGCCCCTCAGGCCCCGGGGTCAATGAGCAGTTCTTC.